The 13 T cell receptor beta chains below all came from one sample that was sequenced in a study of T cells in Graves' hyperthyroidism and ophthalmopathy. Amplified TCR beta CDR3 regions came from RNA transcripts. First-round RT-PCR targeting the TCR CDR3 was performed with the HTBI primer set. TCRdb re-analysed the multiplex PCR reads in MiXCR, keeping a single row per CDR3 protein. The sample lists about 690,000 distinct CDR3 sequences, approximately 15% occurring once. The specimen sequenced was blood. The receptors derive from a man aged 50-60 years with Graves' hyperthyroidism.

The V gene is TRBV24-1, the J gene TRBJ2-1, with 10 bases matching TRBD2. CDR3 length: 16 amino acids. Per the germline V gene, CDR1 is KGHDR and CDR2 is SFDVKD. V gave up 4 bases and J gave up 7 bases; unmatched junction bases: 9. CDR3 protein: CATSEPSSSGSNEQFF. The CDR3, as DNA: TGTGCCACCAGTGAGCCCTCGTCTAGCGGGAGTAATGAGCAGTTCTTC.

This clonotype was picked up many times. V and J are TRBV29-1 and TRBJ2-1, with 8 bases identical to TRBD2. Trimming cost V 4 bases and J 4 bases; bases outside gene matches: 3. Germline-derived CDR1 and CDR2 are SQVTM and ANQGSEA. The CDR3 is made up of 13 amino acids. The CDR3 sequence is CSVVTSGYNEQFF. CDR3 sequence (DNA): TGCAGCGTTGTAACTAGCGGTTACAATGAGCAGTTCTTC.

The table lists this clonotype with many counts. The chain joins TRBV9 to TRBJ2-5; no firm D call. With 0 bases removed from V and 1 base from J, the gap between germline ends came to 13 bases. The germline V gene encodes CDR1 SGDLS and CDR2 YYNGEE. The CDR3 is 16 amino acids. DNA for the CDR3: TGTGCCAGCAGCGTAGGTGGTAGGCCCTTCCAAGAGACCCAGTACTTC. Residues: CASSVGGRPFQETQYF.

CDR3 loop: CAWSVTGVYGYTF. DNA for the CDR3: TGTGCCTGGAGTGTTACCGGGGTCTATGGCTACACCTTC. The chain employs TRBV30 and TRBJ1-2; no reliable D call. The germline V gene encodes CDR1 GTSNPN and CDR2 SVGIG (reference sequence). CDR3 length: 13 residues. Trimming pared 0 bases from V and 4 bases from J, leaving 9 bases between.

This chain links TRBV12-3 or TRBV12-4 with TRBJ2-3; possibly TRBD2 for D (7 bases). The CDR3 consists of 17 residues. V gave up 5 bases and J gave up 5 bases, with 23 bases separating them. The CDR3 DNA follows: TGTGCCAGCAGTCCAAAGGGGGGGGGGAGGGCCGAAGATACGCAGTATTTT. Amino acid sequence: CASSPKGGGRAEDTQYF.

This clonotype came up a few times. The rearrangement uses TRBV28 and TRBJ2-7; no clear D gene. V lost 4 bases to trimming and J lost 0 bases, with 10 bases between them. CDR1 is MDHEN and CDR2 is SYDVKM in the germline V gene. The CDR3 consists of 14 residues. The CDR3 reads CASSSLRHSYEQYF. CDR3 bases: TGTGCCAGCAGTTCCCTGCGACACTCCTACGAGCAGTACTTC.

The V call is TRBV6-1, the J call TRBJ2-1; the match to TRBD2 covers 8 bases. Looked up from germline, CDR1 is MNHNS and CDR2 is SASEGT. This CDR3 has 14 amino acids. V lost 5 bases, J lost 3 bases, and 3 bases stayed unmatched. The CDR3 DNA is TGTGCCAGCAGTTTAGCGGGAAACTACAATGAGCAGTTCTTC. It specifies CASSLAGNYNEQFF.

The rearrangement joins TRBV9 to TRBJ2-3; D is undetermined. The V end lost 0 bases, the J end lost 2 bases, and 7 bases lay between the germline ends. CDR1 SGDLS and CDR2 YYNGEE come from the germline V gene. The CDR3 is 14 amino acids. The CDR3, as DNA: TGTGCCAGCAGCGTAGAGGTCCCCACAGATACGCAGTATTTT. Translated: CASSVEVPTDTQYF.

The gene calls are TRBV5-4 and TRBJ2-1; D gene unclear. Germline V gene sequence: CDR1 SGHNT, CDR2 YYREEE (reference sequence). This CDR3 is built from 11 residues. The V end lost 0 bases, the J end lost 12 bases, and 7 bases lay between the germline ends. For the CDR3, the DNA is TGTGCCAGCAGCTTGGGGGTTCGGCAGTTCTTC. Its translation is CASSLGVRQFF. The full variable domain, rest sourced from reference TRBV5-4 and TRBJ2-1, is ETGVTQSPTHLIKTRGQQVTLRCSSQSGHNTVSWYQQALGQGPQFIFQYYREEENGRGNFPPRFSGLQFPNYSSELNVNALELDDSALYLCASSLGVRQFFGPGTRLTVL.

This clonotype was detected a few times. CDR3 in DNA: TGTGCCAGCAGCTTAGATCCCAGGACAGATACGCAGTATTTT. Encoded protein: CASSLDPRTDTQYF. The rearrangement joins TRBV11-2 to TRBJ2-3; D gene unclear. The length of the CDR3 is 14 residues. CDR1 and CDR2 (germline): SGHAT, FQNNGV. The V end was cut by 0 bases, the J end by 3 bases, with 7 bases between.

The chain recombines TRBV6-1 with TRBJ2-3, with D hard to call. The CDR3 contains 15 residues. Trimming took 1 base from V and 4 from J, leaving 12 bases between them. Germline assignment: CDR1 MNHNS and CDR2 SASEGT. The CDR3 bases are TGTGCCAGCAGTGAAGGGCAGAAGCGTGCAGATACGCAGTATTTT. Its translation: CASSEGQKRADTQYF.

The chain joins TRBV28 to TRBJ2-5; D is perhaps TRBD1 or TRBD2 (7 bases each). The CDR3 contains 14 residues. V was pared by 7 bases and J by 2 bases, with 14 bases between. CDR1 and CDR2 (germline): MDHEN, SYDVKM. The CDR3 here is CASTQGGRQETQYF. Written as DNA, the CDR3 is TGTGCCAGCACCCAGGGGGGGCGGCAAGAGACCCAGTACTTC.

This clonotype was observed a handful of times. The chain combines TRBV5-4 with TRBJ2-3, with D perhaps TRBD2 (6 bases). The CDR3 sequence is 12 residues long. Trimming took 6 bases from V and 8 from J, leaving 13 bases between them. Germline CDR1 and CDR2: SGHNT and YYREEE (reference sequence). CDR3 in DNA: TGTGCCAGCAATCGGCAGGAGGGTACGCAGTATTTT. Translation: CASNRQEGTQYF.